This paragraph covers one TCR beta chain sequence. Its matching antigen is unknown. Unique molecular identifiers were present on the cDNA, which also gained a universal primer site by template switching. MiXCR, applied by TCRdb to the 5' RACE reads, yields one record per CDR3 protein. This sample has hundreds of thousands of distinct CDR3 sequences, with around 6.9% found just once. These data are taken from a study of identical twins. All donors were healthy, and all were Caucasian. Regarding the study as a whole: Weaker excess twin sharing was observed in beta out-of-frame sequences. Clonotypes of the beta chain that were abundant in cord blood carried fewer insertions (memory repertoires showed none).

These data were also filed under a second study, of yellow fever vaccine responses in identical twins.

Sequenced input: memory (CD45RO+) T cells sorted from blood. This clonotype was obtained from a woman aged 18-29 years in good health.

The CDR3 DNA reads as TGCGCCAGCAGCCAGCTTTCCAGTTCACCCCTCCACTTT. It codes for CASSQLSSSPLHF. The chain couples TRBV4-3 to TRBJ1-6; D gene uncertain. V lost 3 bases, J lost 9 bases, and 9 bases lay in between. CDR1 and CDR2 from the germline V gene are LGHNA and YSLEER. The length of the CDR3 is 13 residues.